The 15 T cell receptor beta chains listed next were all sequenced from one sample in a study of T cell repertoires in cytomegalovirus infection. Antigens of these TCRs are unknown. TCRdb recomputed calls from the reads with MiXCR, one row per CDR3 protein. Found here are 310,000 or so distinct CDR3 sequences, roughly 25% of them singletons; the top ten hold 10% to 15%. The sequencing used cultured PBMCs, collected from culture after CMV antigen stimulation. The source of these receptors is a human donor in good health (CMV status not recorded). Some clones in this sample may be carry-over from other donors' samples.

The table lists this clonotype with a few counts. The chain carries TRBV12-3 or TRBV12-4 and TRBJ1-5, with a weak D call TRBD1 (5 bases). The V end was cut by 7 bases, the J end by 2 bases, with 12 bases between. CDR3 size: 14 residues. CDR3 residues: CASNLGGGNQPQHF. As DNA, the CDR3 is TGTGCCAGCAACTTGGGAGGGGGCAATCAGCCCCAGCATTTT.

The chain uses TRBV11-2 and TRBJ2-5; TRBD1 aligns across 9 bases. Trimming at V came to 5 bases and at J to 7 bases, leaving 8 bases not matched to a gene. This CDR3 is built from 14 residues. Germline loops: CDR1 SGHAT, CDR2 FQNNGV. CDR3 protein: CASSRTGEVWTQYF. DNA for the CDR3: TGTGCCAGCAGCAGGACAGGGGAAGTATGGACCCAGTACTTC.

This clonotype has more than one count but fewer than ten. V is TRBV6-5 and J is TRBJ2-7; 10 bases are shared with TRBD2. The V and J ends lost 4 bases and 3 bases, in that order; junction bases with no gene match: 3. CDR3 size: 14 residues. CDR1 and CDR2 (germline): MNHEY, SVGAGI. CDR3 region: CASSSSGGFYEQYF. In nucleotides, the CDR3 is TGTGCCAGCAGTTCTAGCGGGGGATTCTACGAGCAGTACTTC.

V and J are TRBV2 and TRBJ2-7; 8 nucleotides agree with TRBD1. Germline-derived CDR1 and CDR2 are SNHLY and FYNNEI. The length of the CDR3 is 16 residues. The V and J ends lost 6 bases and 5 bases, in that order; junction bases with no gene match: 15. The CDR3 loop is CASSPGQAFPLHEQYF. The CDR3 coding sequence is TGTGCCAGCAGCCCGGGACAGGCCTTCCCACTCCACGAGCAGTACTTC.

This chain uses TRBV2 with TRBJ1-5, with unresolved D. Trimming stripped 3 bases from V and 1 base from J, with 10 bases between. CDR3 length equals 15 residues. Germline values: CDR1 SNHLY, CDR2 FYNNEI. CDR3 protein: CASSERIGSNQPQHF. In nucleotides, the CDR3 is TGTGCCAGCAGTGAGAGAATCGGGAGCAATCAGCCCCAGCATTTT.

In this sample, this clonotype turned up a few times. The rearrangement uses TRBV12-3 or TRBV12-4 and TRBJ1-2; D remains unclear. Trimming pared 3 bases from V and 7 bases from J, leaving 9 bases between. The CDR3 totals 12 residues. The CDR3 loop reads CASSFSRIGYTF. The CDR3 DNA reads as TGTGCCAGCAGTTTTTCCCGGATTGGCTACACCTTC.

This clonotype has a handful of counts. The rearrangement joins TRBV7-8 to TRBJ2-3; D is ambiguous. This CDR3 contains 18 residues. Germline V gene sequence: CDR1 SGHVS, CDR2 FQNEAQ. V was cut by 1 base and J by 0 bases, with 17 bases left in between. In nucleotides, the CDR3 is TGTGCCAGCAGCTTAGAGGTTCACCGGGCCTCTAGCACAGATACGCAGTATTTT. It specifies CASSLEVHRASSTDTQYF.

V and J are TRBV30 and TRBJ2-2; D might be TRBD1 or TRBD2, each matching 6 bases. Germline V gene sequence: CDR1 GTSNPN, CDR2 SVGIG (reference sequence). This CDR3 spans 11 amino acids. Trimming cost V 4 bases and J 8 bases, with 8 bases left between them. CDR3 DNA sequence: TGTGCCTGGAAGGGGGGAGGGGAGCTGTTTTTT. This codes for CAWKGGGELFF.

J is TRBJ1-2 and V is TRBV2, with D possibly TRBD1 on 5 matching bases. This CDR3 has 13 amino acids. The V gene's germline CDR1 is SNHLY and CDR2 FYNNEI. V was cut by 6 bases and J by 7 bases, with 15 bases left in between. CDR3 protein: CASSSDVGGGYTF. CDR3 coding DNA: TGTGCCAGCAGCTCGGACGTTGGGGGTGGCTACACCTTC. The complete variable domain, with remaining parts taken from reference TRBV2 and TRBJ1-2, reads EPEVTQTPSHQVTQMGQEVILRCVPISNHLYFYWYRQILGQKVEFLVSFYNNEISEKSEIFDDQFSVERPDGSNFTLKIRSTKLEDSAMYFCASSSDVGGGYTFGSGTRLTVV.

This clonotype was seen more than once but under ten times. The rearrangement joins TRBV19 to TRBJ1-4, with D possibly matching TRBD1 (5 bases). The V end was cut by 4 bases, the J end by 0 bases, with 9 bases between. Germline CDR1 and CDR2: LNHDA and SQIVND (reference sequence). This CDR3 has 15 amino acids. For the CDR3, the DNA is TGTGCCAGTAGTAAGGGGTATGCAACTAATGAAAAACTGTTTTTT. This codes for CASSKGYATNEKLFF. The full variable domain, its missing parts supplied by reference TRBV19 and TRBJ1-4, is DGGITQSPKYLFRKEGQNVTLSCEQNLNHDAMYWYRQDPGQGLRLIYYSQIVNDFQKGDIAEGYSVSREKKESFPLTVTSAQKNPTAFYLCASSKGYATNEKLFFGSGTQLSVL.

The V call is TRBV20-1, the J call TRBJ1-3; TRBD1 aligns across 8 bases. The J segment lost 2 bases and the V segment lost 6 bases, leaving 3 bases of the junction unmatched. The CDR3 contains 13 residues. The germline V gene has CDR1 DFQATT and CDR2 SNEGSKA (reference sequence). CDR3 protein: CSADRGTGNTIYF. DNA for the CDR3: TGCAGTGCCGACAGGGGTACTGGAAACACCATATATTTT.

This clonotype was observed at least ten times. This sequence joins TRBV11-1 and TRBJ1-2; a weak D match, TRBD1 (6 bases). The V gene's germline CDR1 is SGHAT and CDR2 FQDESV (reference sequence). V was clipped by 2 bases and J by 4 bases, with 20 bases between them. This CDR3 contains 17 residues. The CDR3 here is CASSLRRGPGVSYGYTF. The DNA of the CDR3 is TGTGCCAGCAGCTTACGCCGTGGGCCAGGGGTGTCCTATGGCTACACCTTC. The complete variable domain, with remaining parts taken from reference TRBV11-1 and TRBJ1-2, reads EAEVAQSPRYKITEKSQAVAFWCDPISGHATLYWYRQILGQGPELLVQFQDESVVDDSQLPKDRFSAERLKGVDSTLKIQPAELGDSAMYLCASSLRRGPGVSYGYTFGSGTRLTVV.

The chain recombines TRBV5-6 with TRBJ2-1, with unresolved D. The CDR3 totals 15 residues. Deletions cut 0 bases from V and 3 bases from J, with 10 bases between. Germline CDR1 is SGHDT and CDR2 is YYEEEE. CDR3 protein: CASSLVTDIYNEQFF. The CDR3 DNA reads as TGTGCCAGCAGCTTGGTCACAGACATCTACAATGAGCAGTTCTTC.

This clonotype was detected a few times. V usage is TRBV19 and J usage is TRBJ1-1, with D unclear. The CDR3 contains 16 residues. V shed 4 bases and J shed 0 bases, with 15 bases lying between them. CDR1 is LNHDA and CDR2 is SQIVND in the germline V gene (reference sequence). The CDR3 loop reads CASSTRHLPMNTEAFF. CDR3 nucleotides: TGTGCCAGTAGTACAAGACACCTACCCATGAACACTGAAGCTTTCTTT.

V gene TRBV7-9 combines with J gene TRBJ2-5; D gene uncertain. V was trimmed by 1 base and J by 4 bases, leaving 10 bases between them. The CDR3 totals 14 residues. Germline-derived CDR1 and CDR2 are SEHNR and FQNEAQ (reference sequence). CDR3: CASSLERLGETQYF. The CDR3 coding sequence is TGTGCCAGCAGCTTAGAGCGCCTCGGAGAGACCCAGTACTTC.